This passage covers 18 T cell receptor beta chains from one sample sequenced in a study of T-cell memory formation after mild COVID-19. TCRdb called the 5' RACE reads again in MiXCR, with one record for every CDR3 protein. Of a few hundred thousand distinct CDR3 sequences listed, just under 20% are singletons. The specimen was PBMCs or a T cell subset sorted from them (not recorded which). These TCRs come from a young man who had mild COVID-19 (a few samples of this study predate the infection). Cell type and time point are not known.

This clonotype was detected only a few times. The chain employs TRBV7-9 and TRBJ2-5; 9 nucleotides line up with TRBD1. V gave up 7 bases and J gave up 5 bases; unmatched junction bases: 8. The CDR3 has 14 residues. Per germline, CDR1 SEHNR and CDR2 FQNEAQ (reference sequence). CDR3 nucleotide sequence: TGTGCCAGCAACCCACAGGGGGCAGCGGAGACCCAGTACTTC. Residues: CASNPQGAAETQYF.

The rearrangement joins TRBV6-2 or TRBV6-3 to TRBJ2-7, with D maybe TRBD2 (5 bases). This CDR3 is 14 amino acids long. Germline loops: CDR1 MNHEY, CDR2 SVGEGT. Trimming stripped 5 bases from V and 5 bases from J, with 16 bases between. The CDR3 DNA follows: TGTGCCAGCAGTCCACGGGGTTGGAGGAACGAGCAGTACGTC. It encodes CASSPRGWRNEQYV.

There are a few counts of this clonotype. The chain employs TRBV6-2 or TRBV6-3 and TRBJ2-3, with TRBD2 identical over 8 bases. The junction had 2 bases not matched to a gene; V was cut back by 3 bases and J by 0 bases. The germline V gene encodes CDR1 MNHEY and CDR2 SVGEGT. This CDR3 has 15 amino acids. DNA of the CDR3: TGTGCCAGCAGTTATTTAGCGGGGAGCACAGATACGCAGTATTTT. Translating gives CASSYLAGSTDTQYF.

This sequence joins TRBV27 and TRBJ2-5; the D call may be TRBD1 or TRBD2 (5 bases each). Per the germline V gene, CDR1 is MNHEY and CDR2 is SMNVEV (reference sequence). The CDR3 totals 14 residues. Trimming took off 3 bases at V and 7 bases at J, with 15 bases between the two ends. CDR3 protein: CASSLTAFGGTQYF. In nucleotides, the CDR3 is TGTGCCAGCAGTTTGACGGCCTTTGGGGGGACCCAGTACTTC.

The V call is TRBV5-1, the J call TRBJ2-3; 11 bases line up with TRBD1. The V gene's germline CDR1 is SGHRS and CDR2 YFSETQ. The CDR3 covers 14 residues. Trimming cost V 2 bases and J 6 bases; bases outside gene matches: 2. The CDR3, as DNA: TGCGCCAGCAGCTTAAGGACAGGGGGCGATACGCAGTATTTT. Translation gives CASSLRTGGDTQYF.

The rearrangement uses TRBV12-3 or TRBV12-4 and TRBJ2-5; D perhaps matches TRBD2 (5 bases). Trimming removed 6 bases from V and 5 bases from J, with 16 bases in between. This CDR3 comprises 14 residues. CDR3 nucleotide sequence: TGTGCCAGCAGCCCGACCCAGCGGAGGGAGACCCAGTACTTC. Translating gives CASSPTQRRETQYF.

The CDR3 nucleotides are TGTGCCAGCAGTGTTGGCAGGGGCTCCTACGAGCAGTACTTC. Translation gives CASSVGRGSYEQYF. The chain is built from TRBV2 and TRBJ2-7; tentative D call: TRBD1 (6 bases). The CDR3 is 14 amino acids. CDR1 and CDR2 (germline): SNHLY, FYNNEI. V was clipped by 4 bases and J by 0 bases, with 10 bases between them.

The DNA for the CDR3 is TGTGCCAGCAGTTTCGGACAGGGGGCTCATGCCGGGCAGTACGTC. Encoded protein: CASSFGQGAHAGQYV. This chain uses TRBV6-6 with TRBJ2-7, with TRBD1 matching 11 bases. CDR1 and CDR2 from the germline V gene are MNHNY and SVGAGI (reference sequence). The CDR3 has 15 amino acids. Trimming removed 4 bases from V and 9 bases from J; junction bases left unmatched: 11.

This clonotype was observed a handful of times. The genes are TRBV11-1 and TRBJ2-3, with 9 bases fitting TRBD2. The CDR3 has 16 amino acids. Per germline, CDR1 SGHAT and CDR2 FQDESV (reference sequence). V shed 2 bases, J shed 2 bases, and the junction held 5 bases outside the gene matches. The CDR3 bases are TGTGCCAGCAGCTTAAGCAGCGGGGGGACCACAGATACGCAGTATTTT. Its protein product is CASSLSSGGTTDTQYF.

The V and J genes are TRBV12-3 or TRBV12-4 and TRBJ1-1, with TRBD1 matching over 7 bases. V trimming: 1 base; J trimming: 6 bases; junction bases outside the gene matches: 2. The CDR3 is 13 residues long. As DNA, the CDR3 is TGTGCCAGCAGTTTAGACAGGGGCCCTGAAGCTTTCTTT. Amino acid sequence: CASSLDRGPEAFF.

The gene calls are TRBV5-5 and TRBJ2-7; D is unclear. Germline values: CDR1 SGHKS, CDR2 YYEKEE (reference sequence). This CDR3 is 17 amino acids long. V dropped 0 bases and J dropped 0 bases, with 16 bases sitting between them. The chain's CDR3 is CASSLGPPSRVSYEQYF. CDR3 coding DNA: TGTGCCAGCAGCTTGGGTCCGCCTTCAAGGGTCTCCTACGAGCAGTACTTC.

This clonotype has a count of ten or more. DNA of the CDR3: TGTGCCAGCAGTGCGACAGGGGGTAACACCATATATTTT. It translates to CASSATGGNTIYF. This sequence joins TRBV12-3 or TRBV12-4 and TRBJ1-3, with 9 bases matching TRBD1. V gave up 5 bases and J gave up 7 bases; unmatched junction bases: 3. The CDR3 covers 13 residues.

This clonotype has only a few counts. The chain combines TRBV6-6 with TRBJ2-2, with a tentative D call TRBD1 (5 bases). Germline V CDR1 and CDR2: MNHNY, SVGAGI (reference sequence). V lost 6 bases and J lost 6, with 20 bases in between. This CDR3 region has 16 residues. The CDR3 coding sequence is TGTGCCAGCAGCAATCCCCCCCAGGGTGCGGCCGGGGAGCTGTTTTTT. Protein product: CASSNPPQGAAGELFF.

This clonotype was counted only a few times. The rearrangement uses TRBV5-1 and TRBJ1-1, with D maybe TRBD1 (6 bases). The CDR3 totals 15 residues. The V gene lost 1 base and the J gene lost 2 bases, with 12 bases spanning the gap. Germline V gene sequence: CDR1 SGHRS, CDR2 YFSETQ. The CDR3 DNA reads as TGCGCCAGCAGCTTGAGCGCAGGGGTAAACACTGAAGCTTTCTTT. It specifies CASSLSAGVNTEAFF.

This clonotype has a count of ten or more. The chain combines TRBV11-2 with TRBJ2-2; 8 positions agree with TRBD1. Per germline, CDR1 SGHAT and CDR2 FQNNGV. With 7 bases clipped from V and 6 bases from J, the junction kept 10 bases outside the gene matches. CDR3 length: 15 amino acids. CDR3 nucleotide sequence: TGTGCCAGCACCAGGGGGCTGGATTTTTCCGGGGAGCTGTTTTTT. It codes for CASTRGLDFSGELFF.

The chain's CDR3 is CSAAGQGIVGYTF. Here the CDR3 DNA reads TGCAGTGCCGCAGGACAGGGAATTGTGGGCTACACCTTC. This chain connects TRBV20-1 to TRBJ1-2; 8 bases match TRBD1. The germline gives CDR1 DFQATT, CDR2 SNEGSKA (reference sequence). This CDR3 region has 13 residues. J was trimmed by 8 bases and V by 6 bases; bases with no gene match: 11.

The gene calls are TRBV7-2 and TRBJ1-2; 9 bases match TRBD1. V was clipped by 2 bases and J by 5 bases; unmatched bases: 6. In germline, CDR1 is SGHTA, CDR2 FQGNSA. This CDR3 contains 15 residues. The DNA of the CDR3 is TGTGCCAGCAGCTTATACGGACAGGGGTTGTATGGCTACACCTTC. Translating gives CASSLYGQGLYGYTF. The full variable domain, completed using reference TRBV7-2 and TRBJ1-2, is GAGVSQSPSNKVTEKGKDVELRCDPISGHTALYWYRQSLGQGLEFLIYFQGNSAPDKSGLPSDRFSAERTGGSVSTLTIQRTQQEDSAVYLCASSLYGQGLYGYTFGSGTRLTVV.

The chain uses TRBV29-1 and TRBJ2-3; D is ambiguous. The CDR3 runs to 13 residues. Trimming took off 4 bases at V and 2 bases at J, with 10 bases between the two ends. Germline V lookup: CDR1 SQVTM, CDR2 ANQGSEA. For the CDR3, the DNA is TGCAGCGTTGTTGCAGGAAACACAGATACGCAGTATTTT. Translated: CSVVAGNTDTQYF.